This T cell receptor (beta chain) was profiled in a study of T cell repertoires in ileal Crohn's disease. Overall study: Around 40% were active smokers at surgery; median disease duration was roughly eight years. About half received postoperative treatment, roughly twelve with thiopurines and 15 to 20 anti-TNF.

Regarding the study as a whole: Compared with non-smokers, active smokers at surgery showed more clonal expansions.

The method was immunoSEQ multiplex PCR; TCRdb's version includes in-frame clones alone and lacks a portion of them. The repertoire has tens of thousands of clones, 81% of them found once; the top ten carry roughly 5.4%. As to this clone: Its specificity is not known.

Adults with ileal or ileocolonic Crohn's disease and an indication for resection were eligible. The receptor comes from an adult with Crohn's disease. What was sequenced was ileal tissue.

Here the CDR3 DNA reads TGTGCCACCAGCAGCACAGAATATCAGCCCCAGCATTTT. Translated, it gives CATSSTEYQPQHF. The rearrangement joins TRBV15 to TRBJ1-5; D is unresolved. The germline V gene has CDR1 LNHNV and CDR2 YYDKDF (reference sequence). Trimming left V 3 bases short and J 5 bases short, with 8 bases between. The CDR3 runs 13 residues.